This T cell receptor (beta chain) was found in a study of response to subunit inactivated influenza vaccine. The CDR3 has 15 amino acids. CDR1 is DFQATT, CDR2 SNEGSKA, per germline (reference sequence). Trimming removed 0 bases at V and 0 bases at J, with 9 bases between. A single record per CDR3 protein comes from TCRdb applying MiXCR to the RT-PCR reads. The sample lists roughly 700,000 distinct CDR3 sequences, roughly 13% occurring once. This sequence originates from a man aged 50-60 years who received an inactivated influenza vaccine. The genes are TRBV20-1 and TRBJ2-1; D gene ambiguous. Here the sequenced sample was PBMCs from blood, taken 14 to 15 days before vaccination. The DNA for the CDR3 is TGCAGTGCTAGAGATGGCGCTAGCTCCTACAATGAGCAGTTCTTC. Encoded protein: CSARDGASSYNEQFF.